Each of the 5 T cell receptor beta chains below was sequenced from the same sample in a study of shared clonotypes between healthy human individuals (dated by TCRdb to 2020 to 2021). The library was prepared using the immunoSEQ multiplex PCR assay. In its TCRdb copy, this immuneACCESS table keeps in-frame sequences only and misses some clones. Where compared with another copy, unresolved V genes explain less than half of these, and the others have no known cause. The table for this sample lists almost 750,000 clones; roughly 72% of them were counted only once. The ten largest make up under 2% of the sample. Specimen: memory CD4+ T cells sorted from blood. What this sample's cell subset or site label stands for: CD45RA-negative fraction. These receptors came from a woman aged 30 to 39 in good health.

Written as DNA, the CDR3 is TGTGCCAGCAGTCCGACATATGGGGGTACGCAGTATTTT. It is translated as CASSPTYGGTQYF. J is TRBJ2-3 and V is TRBV6-4; D may match TRBD1 or TRBD2 (5 bases each). Trimming cost V 5 bases and J 8 bases, with 14 bases left between them. Germline CDR1 is MRHNA and CDR2 is SNTAGT. CDR3 length: 13 amino acids.

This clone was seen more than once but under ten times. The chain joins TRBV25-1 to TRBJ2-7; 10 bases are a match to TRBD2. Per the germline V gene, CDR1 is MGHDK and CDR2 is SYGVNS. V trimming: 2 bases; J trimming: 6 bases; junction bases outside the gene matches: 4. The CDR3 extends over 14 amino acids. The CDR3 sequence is CASSEQLAGIEQYF. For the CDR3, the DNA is TGTGCCAGCAGTGAACAACTAGCGGGAATCGAGCAGTACTTC.

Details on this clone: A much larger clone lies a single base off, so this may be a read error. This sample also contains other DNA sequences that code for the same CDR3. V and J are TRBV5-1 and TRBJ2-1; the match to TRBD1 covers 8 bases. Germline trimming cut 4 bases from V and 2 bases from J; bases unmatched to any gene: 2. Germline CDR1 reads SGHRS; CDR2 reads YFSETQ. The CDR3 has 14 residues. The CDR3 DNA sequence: TGCGCCAGCAGCCAGGGACAGGCCTACAATGAGCAGTTCTTC. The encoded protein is CASSQGQAYNEQFF.

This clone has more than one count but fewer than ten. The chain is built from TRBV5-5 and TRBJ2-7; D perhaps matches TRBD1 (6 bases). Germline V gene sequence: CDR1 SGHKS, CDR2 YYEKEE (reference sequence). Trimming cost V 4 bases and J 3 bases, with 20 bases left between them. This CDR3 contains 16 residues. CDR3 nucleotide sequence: TGTGCCAGCAGCGCCCTCACAGGGAACCGACTCTACGAGCAGTACTTC. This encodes CASSALTGNRLYEQYF.

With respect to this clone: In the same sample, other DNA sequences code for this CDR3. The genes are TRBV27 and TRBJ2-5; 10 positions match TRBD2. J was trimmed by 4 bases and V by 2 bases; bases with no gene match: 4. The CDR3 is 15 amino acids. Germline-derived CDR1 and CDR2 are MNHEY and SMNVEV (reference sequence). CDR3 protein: CASSLIAGGPETQYF. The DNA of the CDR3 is TGTGCCAGCAGTTTAATAGCGGGGGGCCCAGAGACCCAGTACTTC.